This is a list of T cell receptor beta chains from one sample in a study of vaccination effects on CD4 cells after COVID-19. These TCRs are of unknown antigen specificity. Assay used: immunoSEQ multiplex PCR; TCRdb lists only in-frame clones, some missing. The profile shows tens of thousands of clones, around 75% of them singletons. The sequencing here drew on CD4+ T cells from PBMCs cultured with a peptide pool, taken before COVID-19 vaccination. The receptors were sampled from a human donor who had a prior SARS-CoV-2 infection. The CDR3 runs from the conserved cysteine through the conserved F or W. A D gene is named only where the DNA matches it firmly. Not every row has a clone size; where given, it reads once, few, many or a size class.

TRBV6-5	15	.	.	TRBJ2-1	TGTGCCACCCTTAGCCTCGGACGATCCTACAATGAGCAGTTCTTC	CATLSLGRSYNEQFF
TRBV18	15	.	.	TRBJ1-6	TGTGCCAGCTCACCATTAAAGGGAGATGGGTCACCCCTCCACTTT	CASSPLKGDGSPLHF
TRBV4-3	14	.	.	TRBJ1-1	TGCGCCAGCAGCCAAGAGGGGTGGGGTACTGAAGCTTTCTTT	CASSQEGWGTEAFF
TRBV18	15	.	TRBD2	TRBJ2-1	TGTGCCAGCTCCACGGGACTAGCGGGAGGGGATGAGCAGTTCTTC	CASSTGLAGGDEQFF
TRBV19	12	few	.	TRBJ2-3	TGTGCCAGTATACGATGGGCAGATACGCAGTATTTT	CASIRWADTQYF
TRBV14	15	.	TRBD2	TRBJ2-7	TGTGCCAGCAGCCTCTTACTAGCGGGTCACTACGAGCAGTACTTC	CASSLLLAGHYEQYF
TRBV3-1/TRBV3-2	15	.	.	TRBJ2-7	TGTGCCAGCAGCCAAGATCGGCCGGCAGGGCCCTTGCAGTACTTC	CASSQDRPAGPLQYF
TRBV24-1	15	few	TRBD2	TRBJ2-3	TGTGCCACCAGTGATTTGAGCGGGAGCTCCGATACGCAGTATTTT	CATSDLSGSSDTQYF
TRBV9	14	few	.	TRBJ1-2	TGTGCCAGCAGCGTAGGGAATCCTAACTATGGCTACACCTTC	CASSVGNPNYGYTF
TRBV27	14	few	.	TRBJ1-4	TGTGCCAGCAGGACGAGGGGTGAGGGTGAAAAACTGTTTTTT	CASRTRGEGEKLFF
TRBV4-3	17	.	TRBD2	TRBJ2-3	TGCGCCAGCAGCCAAGATCCGGCGGGAGGGCCGCGGGATACGCAGTATTTT	CASSQDPAGGPRDTQYF
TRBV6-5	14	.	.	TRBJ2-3	TGTGCCAGCAGTTACAGGGTTCGCACAGATACGCAGTATTTT	CASSYRVRTDTQYF
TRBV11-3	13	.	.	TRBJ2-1	TGTGCCAGCAGCTTGTTAGCTAACAATGAGCAGTTCTTC	CASSLLANNEQFF
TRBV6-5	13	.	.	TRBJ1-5	TGTGCCAGCAGGGACCCTTCCAATCAGCCCCAGCATTTT	CASRDPSNQPQHF
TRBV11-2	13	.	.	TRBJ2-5	TGTGCCAGTGGACCGGGGTCCCAAGAGACCCAGTACTTC	CASGPGSQETQYF
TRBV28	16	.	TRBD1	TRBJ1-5	TGTGCCAGCAGTTCGGGACAGGGGGCGGCAGGTCAGCCCCAGCATTTT	CASSSGQGAAGQPQHF
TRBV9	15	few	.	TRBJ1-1	TGTGCCAGCAGCGTAGACACATCCCGGGAGACTGAAGCTTTCTTT	CASSVDTSRETEAFF
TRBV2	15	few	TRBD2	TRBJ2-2	TGTGCCAGCAGTGTTCTAGCGGGAGGTAGCGGGGAGCTGTTTTTT	CASSVLAGGSGELFF
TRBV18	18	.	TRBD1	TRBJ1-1	TGTGCCAGCTCACTAAACCGTCCCGGGACAGGGTTGAACACTGAAGCTTTCTTT	CASSLNRPGTGLNTEAFF
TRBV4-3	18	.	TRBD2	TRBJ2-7	TGCGCCAGCAGCCAAGATAGAGGGACTAGCGGGCCCTCCTACGAGCAGTACTTC	CASSQDRGTSGPSYEQYF
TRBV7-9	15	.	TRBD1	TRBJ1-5	TGTGCCAGCAGCTCGACAGGGAATAGCAATCAGCCCCAGCATTTT	CASSSTGNSNQPQHF
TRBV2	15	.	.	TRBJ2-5	TGTGCCAGCAGTGAGCAGCGGGCGGGGCAAGAGACCCAGTACTTC	CASSEQRAGQETQYF
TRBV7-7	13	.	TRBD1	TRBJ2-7	TGTGCTAGCAGCACGGGACAGGGCTACGAGCAGTACTTC	CASSTGQGYEQYF
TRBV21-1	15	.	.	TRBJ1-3	TGTGCCAGCAGCAAACTGCGGAGCTCTGGAAACACCATATATTTT	CASSKLRSSGNTIYF
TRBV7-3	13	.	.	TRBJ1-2	TGTGCCAGCAGCTTAGGTCAGGGGTATGGCTACACCTTC	CASSLGQGYGYTF
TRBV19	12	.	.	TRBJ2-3	TGTGCCAGTAGTATTAGGCCGGATACGCAGTATTTT	CASSIRPDTQYF
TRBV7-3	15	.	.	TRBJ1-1	TGTGCCAGCAGCTCCTCGGGGGTAGGGAACACTGAAGCTTTCTTT	CASSSSGVGNTEAFF
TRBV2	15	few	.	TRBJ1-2	TGTGCCAGCAGCGTCCGGAGCGTGGGCAACTATGGCTACACCTTC	CASSVRSVGNYGYTF
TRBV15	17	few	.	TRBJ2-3	TGTGCCACCAGCTTTATGTCCGGGCGGTACAGCACAGATACGCAGTATTTT	CATSFMSGRYSTDTQYF